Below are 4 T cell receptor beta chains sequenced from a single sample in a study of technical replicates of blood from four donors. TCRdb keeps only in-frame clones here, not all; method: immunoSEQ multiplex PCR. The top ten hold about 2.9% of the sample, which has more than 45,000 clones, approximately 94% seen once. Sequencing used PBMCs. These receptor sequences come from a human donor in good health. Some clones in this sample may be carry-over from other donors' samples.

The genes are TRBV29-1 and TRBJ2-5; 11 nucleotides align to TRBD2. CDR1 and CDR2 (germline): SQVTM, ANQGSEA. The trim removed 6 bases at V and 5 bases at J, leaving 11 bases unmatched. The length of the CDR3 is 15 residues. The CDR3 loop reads CSVESSGRARETQYF. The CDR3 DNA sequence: TGCAGCGTCGAAAGTAGCGGGAGGGCCCGGGAGACCCAGTACTTC.

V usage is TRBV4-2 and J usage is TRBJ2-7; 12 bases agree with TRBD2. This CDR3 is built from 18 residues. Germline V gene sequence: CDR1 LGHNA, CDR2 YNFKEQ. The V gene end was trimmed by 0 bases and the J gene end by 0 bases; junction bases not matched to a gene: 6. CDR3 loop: CASSQDSSGRVSSYEQYF. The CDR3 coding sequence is TGTGCCAGCAGCCAAGATTCTAGCGGGAGGGTTAGCTCCTACGAGCAGTACTTC.

The CDR3 here is CASSGVAPDYGYTF. CDR3 bases: TGTGCCAGCAGCGGAGTGGCCCCCGACTATGGCTACACCTTC. The chain is built from TRBV5-6 and TRBJ1-2; D not certain. The CDR3 loop spans 14 amino acids. The V and J ends lost 4 bases and 3 bases respectively, with 13 bases between them. Per germline, CDR1 SGHDT and CDR2 YYEEEE.

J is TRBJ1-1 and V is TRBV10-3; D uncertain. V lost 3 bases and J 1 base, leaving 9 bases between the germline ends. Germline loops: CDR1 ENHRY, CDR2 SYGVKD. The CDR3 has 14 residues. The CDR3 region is CAISDPFGNTEAFF. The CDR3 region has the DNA TGTGCCATCAGTGATCCATTCGGGAACACTGAAGCTTTCTTT.